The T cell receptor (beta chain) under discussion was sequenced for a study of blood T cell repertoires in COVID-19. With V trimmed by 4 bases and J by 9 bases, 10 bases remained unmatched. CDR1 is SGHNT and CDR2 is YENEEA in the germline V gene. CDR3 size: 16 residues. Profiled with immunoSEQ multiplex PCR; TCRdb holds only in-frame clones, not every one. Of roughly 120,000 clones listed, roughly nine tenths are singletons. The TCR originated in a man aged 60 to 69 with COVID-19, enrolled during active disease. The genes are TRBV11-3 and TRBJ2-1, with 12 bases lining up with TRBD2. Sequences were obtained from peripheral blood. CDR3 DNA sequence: TGTGCCAGCAGCTCAAGGACTAGCGGGGCCTCCATTGAGCAGTTCTTC. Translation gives CASSSRTSGASIEQFF.